A single sample is the source of the 10 T cell receptor beta chains below, sequenced in a study of CD8 T cells in ankylosing spondylitis (dated by TCRdb to 2015 to 2018). The paper's findings and limits, for the study overall: A TCR beta motif of about 8 highly homologous amino acid variants appeared characteristic of blood from ankylosing spondylitis patients.

What these receptors recognize is not known. Libraries were constructed by 5' RACE. This sample was sequenced with an Illumina HiSeq 2500. TCRdb cleaned the public reads at Q25 with fastp, built clones with MiXCR and kept in-frame beta chains. Rows are unified per CDR3 protein, each entry keeping the most common DNA and genes. The sample includes roughly 700,000 distinct CDR3 sequences, with roughly 19% observed a single time. Together, the top ten hold 19% of the sample. Sequenced sample: blood, either unsorted or a sorted T cell fraction (not recorded which). These receptors all stem from a male donor with ankylosing spondylitis.

This clonotype was recorded many times. The chain is built from TRBV7-2 and TRBJ1-2; D is possibly TRBD1 (6 bases). Germline values: CDR1 SGHTA, CDR2 FQGNSA. CDR3 length: 15 amino acids. The germline V and J ends were trimmed by 1 base and 6 bases, with 15 bases remaining between them. As DNA, the CDR3 is TGTGCCAGCAGCTTAGAGGGCAGGGGAGGAGATGGCTACACCTTC. It translates to CASSLEGRGGDGYTF.

The sample holds many counts of this clonotype. The chain has TRBV11-1 and TRBJ2-7; 10 bases are shared with TRBD1. Germline V lookup: CDR1 SGHAT, CDR2 FQDESV (reference sequence). CDR3 length equals 14 residues. V dropped 5 bases and J dropped 5; count of bases not matched to a gene: 6. The CDR3 reads CASSPRDRGNEQYF. CDR3 nucleotide sequence: TGTGCCAGCAGCCCCCGGGACAGGGGAAACGAGCAGTACTTC.

The chain employs TRBV29-1 and TRBJ2-7, with D unresolved. The ends were cut back, 4 bases at V and 6 bases at J, with 10 bases in the middle. The CDR3 covers 11 residues. Germline V gives CDR1 SQVTM, CDR2 ANQGSEA. The CDR3 DNA reads as TGCAGCGTTGTCCAGGCCTTCGAGCAGTACTTC. This translates into CSVVQAFEQYF.

This clonotype has a handful of counts. This sequence joins TRBV12-3 or TRBV12-4 and TRBJ2-4, with 9 bases aligning to TRBD1. The CDR3 loop spans 17 amino acids. After removal of 5 bases from V and 1 base from J, the junction contained 9 bases not matched to a gene. The CDR3, as DNA: TGTGCCAGCAGTCCCGCACAGGGGGCGGGGGCCAAAAACATTCAGTACTTC. The encoded protein is CASSPAQGAGAKNIQYF.

The sample holds a few counts of this clonotype. The chain carries TRBV24-1 and TRBJ2-2; 10 positions match TRBD1. V shed 5 bases and J 4 bases; nucleotides not matched to a gene: 3. The germline V gene has CDR1 KGHDR and CDR2 SFDVKD. CDR3 size: 15 residues. CDR3 sequence: CATSAGQGFTGELFF. The CDR3 DNA reads as TGTGCCACCAGTGCGGGACAGGGGTTCACCGGGGAGCTGTTTTTT.

This clonotype was counted a few times. The CDR3 bases are TGTGCCAGCAGTTTAGACGGGGAAACTCCCCAGCATTTT. Its protein product is CASSLDGETPQHF. The chain employs TRBV27 and TRBJ1-5, with D hard to call. Per germline, CDR1 MNHEY and CDR2 SMNVEV (reference sequence). CDR3 length: 13 residues. V lost 2 bases, J lost 10 bases, and 12 bases lay in between.

This clonotype was observed a handful of times. The J gene is TRBJ2-7, the V gene TRBV5-6; perhaps TRBD2 as D (5 bases). Germline V gene lookup returns CDR1 SGHDT and CDR2 YYEEEE. The CDR3 has 15 residues. V lost 2 bases and J lost 2, with 14 bases in between. In DNA, the CDR3 is TGTGCCAGCAGCTTTCGGGCTAGCCTAACCTACGAGCAGTACTTC. Protein: CASSFRASLTYEQYF.

V usage is TRBV5-5 and J usage is TRBJ2-5; D uncertain. The CDR3 loop spans 14 amino acids. Germline values: CDR1 SGHKS, CDR2 YYEKEE (reference sequence). Trimming removed 1 base at V and 0 bases at J, with 7 bases between. The CDR3 nucleotides read TGTGCCAGCAGCTTGTTTCCGGACCAAGAGACCCAGTACTTC. The encoded protein is CASSLFPDQETQYF.

The rearrangement links TRBV12-3 or TRBV12-4 to TRBJ2-5; D unclear. The germline V and J ends were trimmed by 7 bases and 2 bases, with 14 bases remaining between them. The CDR3 extends over 14 amino acids. The CDR3 DNA reads TGTGCCAGCACCCACCCGGACGAACAAGAGACCCAGTACTTC. Amino acids: CASTHPDEQETQYF.

The sample holds many counts of this clonotype. The chain carries TRBV7-2 and TRBJ2-7; 8 nucleotides match TRBD2. CDR1 and CDR2 (germline): SGHTA, FQGNSA. The CDR3 sequence is 14 residues long. The ends lost 3 bases at V and 2 bases at J; junction bases unmatched: 3. The CDR3, as DNA: TGTGCCAGCAGCTTCTCTAGCGGGCCCTACGAGCAGTACTTC. This sequence encodes CASSFSSGPYEQYF.